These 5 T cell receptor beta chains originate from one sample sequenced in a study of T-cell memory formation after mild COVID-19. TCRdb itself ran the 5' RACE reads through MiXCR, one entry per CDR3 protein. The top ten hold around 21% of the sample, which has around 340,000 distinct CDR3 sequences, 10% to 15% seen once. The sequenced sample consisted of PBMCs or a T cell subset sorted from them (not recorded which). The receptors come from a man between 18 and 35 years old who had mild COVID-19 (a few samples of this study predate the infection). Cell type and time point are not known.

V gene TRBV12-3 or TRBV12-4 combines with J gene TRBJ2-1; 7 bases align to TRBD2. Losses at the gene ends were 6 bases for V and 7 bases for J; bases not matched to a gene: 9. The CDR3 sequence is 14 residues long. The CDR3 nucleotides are TGTGCCAGCAGCCTTAGCGGGTCGCCTAATGAGCAGTTCTTC. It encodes CASSLSGSPNEQFF.

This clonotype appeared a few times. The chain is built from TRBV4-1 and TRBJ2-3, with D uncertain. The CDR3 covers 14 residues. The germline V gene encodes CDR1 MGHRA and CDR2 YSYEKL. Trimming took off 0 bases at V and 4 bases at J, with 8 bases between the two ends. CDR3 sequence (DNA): TGCGCCAGCAGCCAAGATAGTTGGGCAGATACGCAGTATTTT. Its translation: CASSQDSWADTQYF.

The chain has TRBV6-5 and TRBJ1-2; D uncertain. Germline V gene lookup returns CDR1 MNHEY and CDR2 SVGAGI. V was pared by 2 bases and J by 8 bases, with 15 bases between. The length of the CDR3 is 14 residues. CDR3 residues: CASSYASGVGGYTF. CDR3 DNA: TGTGCCAGCAGTTACGCCAGTGGGGTAGGCGGCTACACCTTC.

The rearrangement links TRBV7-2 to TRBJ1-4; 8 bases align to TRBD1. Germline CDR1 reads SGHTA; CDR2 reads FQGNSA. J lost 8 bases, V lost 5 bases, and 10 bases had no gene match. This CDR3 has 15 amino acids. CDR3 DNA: TGTGCCAGCAGCCCCGACAGGGGAGGTTGGGAAAAACTGTTTTTT. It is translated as CASSPDRGGWEKLFF.

CDR3 sequence: CASSLQRGNTEAFF. The CDR3 bases are TGCGCCAGCAGTCTGCAGCGAGGGAACACTGAAGCTTTCTTT. The rearrangement uses TRBV4-1 and TRBJ1-1; D is unclear. This CDR3 contains 14 residues. Germline CDR1 reads MGHRA; CDR2 reads YSYEKL. Trimming took 6 bases from V and 1 from J, leaving 12 bases between them.